The T cell receptor (beta chain) under discussion was sequenced for a study of blood T cells in healthy people across ages. Whole-study results and caveats: Naive and antigen-experienced cells were not separated, limiting conclusive comparison. Fewer expanded clones and more diversity marked long-lived versus aged donors. Roughly linear age-related decline in beta diversity appeared, significant by age roughly 40.

Then a second PCR, running roughly 7 to 11 cycles, was carried out with a sample-barcoded 5' primer and a J-beta primer mix. Sequencing yielded, for each sample, at least 3 million paired-end reads carrying CDR3. TCRdb reprocessed the 5' RACE reads with MiXCR, giving one entry per CDR3 protein. The sample includes some 1.4 million distinct CDR3 sequences, roughly 40% of them seen just once. The V gene's germline CDR1 is ENHRY and CDR2 SYGVKD. This CDR3 is built from 15 residues. Trimming cost V 4 bases and J 1 base, with 14 bases left between them. This clonotype was detected only a few times. Its antigen remains unknown.

Material: blood. This TCR was sampled from a woman between 18 and 29 years old in good health. V usage is TRBV10-3 and J usage is TRBJ2-7; D possibly matches TRBD1 or TRBD2 (5 bases each). CDR3 DNA: TGTGCCATCAGTGGGGGGACCAGCTATTCCTACGAGCAGTACTTC. It specifies CAISGGTSYSYEQYF.